This T cell receptor beta chain came from a study of T-cell reconstitution after alpha-beta-depleted transplantation in children. Findings of the study overall: There were reportedly several hundred expanded graft clones from which alpha-beta T cells came about two months after transplant. Recipient T cells and thymic progenitors that survived gave rise to the high TCRbeta diversity observed at day 60 in some patients.

This clonotype showed up many times. Its antigen is undetermined. Preparation of the TCRbeta library used unique molecular identifiers. TCRdb re-called the PCR reads through MiXCR, storing one row per CDR3 protein. The repertoire holds 400,000 to 550,000 distinct CDR3 sequences, over 9.5% seen once, with around 2% in the top ten. This CDR3 has 14 residues. The ends were cut back, 6 bases at V and 3 bases at J, with 12 bases in the middle. The specimen comprised PBMCs, sampled before TCRalphabeta/CD19-depleted stem cell transplant. The origin of this receptor is a child aged 2-15 years with inherited bone marrow failure, due to receive a stem cell transplant. V gene TRBV12-3 or TRBV12-4 combines with J gene TRBJ1-5, with D maybe TRBD1 (6 bases). The CDR3, as DNA: TGTGCCAGCAGGGAGGGGGTGATCAATCAGCCCCAGCATTTT. Translating gives CASREGVINQPQHF.